What follows are 31 T cell receptor beta chains derived from one specimen sequenced in a study of T cells in Graves' hyperthyroidism and ophthalmopathy. Template material for amplifying TCR beta CDR3 regions consisted of RNA transcripts. Using the HTBI primer set, a first-round RT-PCR was run on the TCR CDR3. One entry per CDR3 protein, called by TCRdb with MiXCR from the multiplex PCR reads. This table has hundreds of thousands of distinct CDR3 sequences, 30% to 40% appearing once. Sequencing input: blood. All receptors come from a woman in her 40s with Graves' hyperthyroidism.

In its sample, this clonotype was seen many times. V usage is TRBV6-6 and J usage is TRBJ2-7, with 8 positions matching TRBD2. Per germline, CDR1 MNHNY and CDR2 SVGAGI (reference sequence). The trim removed 4 bases at V and 3 bases at J, leaving 8 bases unmatched. CDR3 length: 15 residues. The CDR3 here is CASSSTASGGYEQYF. The CDR3 bases are TGTGCCAGCAGTTCCACCGCGAGCGGGGGCTACGAGCAGTACTTC.

This chain connects TRBV20-1 to TRBJ2-5; tentatively, D is TRBD1 (5 bases). With the DNA end fitting TRBJ2-7 better, the J assignment may be wrong. This CDR3 region has 16 residues. Germline-derived CDR1 and CDR2 are DFQATT and SNEGSKA (reference sequence). CDR3 in DNA: TGCAGTGCTAGAAGGGGCCAAGTTACTTACTCCTACGAGCAGTACTTC. It specifies CSARRGQVTYSYEQYF.

There are a few counts of this clonotype. The CDR3 bases are TGTGCCAGCAGCCGACGTGTCGGGGCTAGCTCCTACGAGCAGTACTTC. This codes for CASSRRVGASSYEQYF. This chain links TRBV3-1 with TRBJ2-7, with D possibly being TRBD1 or TRBD2 (5 bases each). The CDR3 length is 16 residues. Germline CDR1 reads LGHDT; CDR2 reads YNNKEL (reference sequence). V lost 4 bases to trimming and J lost 0 bases, with 16 bases between them.

This clonotype was detected ten times or more. The chain joins TRBV12-3 or TRBV12-4 to TRBJ1-2, with unresolved D. V was cut by 4 bases and J by 1 base, with 7 bases left in between. The CDR3 consists of 13 residues. CDR3 coding DNA: TGTGCCAGCAGTTCCCGACGTAACTATGGCTACACCTTC. It codes for CASSSRRNYGYTF.

This clonotype showed up just once. The chain has TRBV11-1 and TRBJ1-6, with TRBD1 matching over 9 bases. The CDR3 is made up of 14 amino acids. Germline CDR1 and CDR2: SGHAT and FQDESV (reference sequence). With V trimmed by 5 bases and J by 11 bases, 7 bases remained unmatched. The CDR3 bases are TGTGCCAGCAGCCCGCCGGGACAGGGAACACCCCTCCACTTT. It yields the protein CASSPPGQGTPLHF. Supplemented by reference TRBV11-1 and TRBJ1-6, the full variable domain reads EAEVAQSPRYKITEKSQAVAFWCDPISGHATLYWYRQILGQGPELLVQFQDESVVDDSQLPKDRFSAERLKGVDSTLKIQPAELGDSAMYLCASSPPGQGTPLHFGNGTRLTVT.

This clonotype has a count of ten or more. The V call is TRBV7-8, the J call TRBJ1-6; weak D call: TRBD1 (5 bases). The V gene lost 5 bases and the J gene lost 9 bases, with 20 bases spanning the gap. The V gene's germline CDR1 is SGHVS and CDR2 FQNEAQ. This CDR3 region has 16 residues. This CDR3 reads CASSPEEGRSSSPLHF. As DNA, the CDR3 is TGTGCCAGCAGCCCGGAAGAGGGGAGGTCAAGTTCACCCCTCCACTTT.

This clonotype was recorded at least ten times. This chain connects TRBV6-5 to TRBJ2-5; D is undetermined. Trimming took 0 bases from V and 4 from J, leaving 15 bases between them. The CDR3 is made up of 16 amino acids. Germline CDR1 MNHEY, CDR2 SVGAGI. The CDR3 loop reads CASSYSVGRVVETQYF. The DNA of the CDR3 is TGTGCCAGCAGTTACTCGGTCGGGCGCGTGGTAGAGACCCAGTACTTC.

This chain connects TRBV6-5 to TRBJ1-2; perhaps TRBD1 as D (6 bases). The V and J ends lost 2 bases and 4 bases respectively, with 14 bases between them. From germline, CDR1 is MNHEY and CDR2 SVGAGI. This CDR3 contains 15 residues. The CDR3 bases are TGTGCCAGCAGTTACGGAGGGGGGTGCGGCTATGGCTACACCTTC. It yields the protein CASSYGGGCGYGYTF.

The chain uses TRBV7-2 and TRBJ2-3; no firm D call. The CDR3 loop spans 16 amino acids. V gave up 1 base and J gave up 1 base, with 12 bases separating them. CDR1 SGHTA and CDR2 FQGNSA come from the germline V gene. CDR3 coding DNA: TGTGCCAGCAGCTTAGTTGGAAGGGTGGGCACAGATACGCAGTATTTT. This sequence encodes CASSLVGRVGTDTQYF.

This clonotype was recorded at least ten times. The chain links TRBV9 to TRBJ2-5; TRBD2 matches 8 bases. V lost 0 bases to trimming and J lost 4 bases; unmatched junction nucleotides: 5. The germline V gene encodes CDR1 SGDLS and CDR2 YYNGEE. The CDR3 consists of 15 residues. The DNA for the CDR3 is TGTGCCAGCAGCGTAGAGGCGGGAGGTCGAGAGACCCAGTACTTC. Its protein is CASSVEAGGRETQYF.

The chain has TRBV20-1 and TRBJ1-5; D unclear. V was pared by 1 base and J by 3 bases, with 7 bases between. The CDR3 covers 13 residues. CDR1 DFQATT and CDR2 SNEGSKA come from the germline V gene (reference sequence). CDR3 sequence (DNA): TGCAGTGCTAGAGCCGGGTTCAATCAGCCCCAGCATTTT. As protein: CSARAGFNQPQHF.

This chain links TRBV14 with TRBJ1-2; D not resolved. This CDR3 has 16 amino acids. Germline CDR1 SGHDN, CDR2 FVKESK. Deletions cut 4 bases from V and 5 bases from J, with 20 bases between. The CDR3 region has the DNA TGTGCCAGCAGCCGAAGATCGACGGCGTTAGGGTATGGCTACACCTTC. Translated: CASSRRSTALGYGYTF.

This sequence joins TRBV19 and TRBJ1-5; D is possibly TRBD1 (5 bases). Germline CDR1 is LNHDA and CDR2 is SQIVND (reference sequence). This CDR3 is 20 amino acids long. Trimming took 4 bases from V and 4 from J, leaving 29 bases between them. CDR3 sequence: CASSTTFPGPRGGANQPQHF. The CDR3 DNA follows: TGTGCCAGTAGTACAACCTTCCCCGGCCCCCGGGGGGGAGCGAATCAGCCCCAGCATTTT.

Only a few counts were recorded for this clonotype. J is TRBJ2-7 and V is TRBV28, with a possible D match to TRBD1 (6 bases). The V and J ends lost 8 bases and 4 bases respectively, with 18 bases between them. CDR1 and CDR2 from the germline V gene are MDHEN and SYDVKM. This CDR3 region has 14 residues. Written as DNA, the CDR3 is TGTGCCAGCCATCCTAACAGGGCGCCTTACGAGCAGTACTTC. It specifies CASHPNRAPYEQYF.

CDR3 residues: CASRFRLAEETQYF. Here the CDR3 DNA reads TGTGCCAGCAGATTTCGACTAGCGGAAGAGACCCAGTACTTC. The rearrangement links TRBV2 to TRBJ2-5, with 9 bases matching TRBD2. Germline V gives CDR1 SNHLY, CDR2 FYNNEI. Germline trimming cut 6 bases from V and 3 bases from J; bases unmatched to any gene: 5. This CDR3 is built from 14 residues.

This clonotype was observed at least ten times. The chain recombines TRBV12-3 or TRBV12-4 with TRBJ1-5; D remains ambiguous. The V end lost 5 bases, the J end lost 0 bases, and 8 bases lay between the germline ends. This CDR3 is 14 amino acids long. The DNA of the CDR3 is TGTGCCAGCAGTACGGGAGTTAGCAATCAGCCCCAGCATTTT. Protein product: CASSTGVSNQPQHF.

This clonotype came up many times. The chain joins TRBV7-8 to TRBJ2-2, with D tentatively TRBD1 (5 bases). V lost 1 base to trimming and J lost 7 bases, with 13 bases between them. This CDR3 is built from 15 residues. Looked up from germline, CDR1 is SGHVS and CDR2 is FQNEAQ. CDR3 DNA: TGTGCCAGCAGCTTAGTGTGGGGCACGGGCGGGGAGCTGTTTTTT. It codes for CASSLVWGTGGELFF.

This sequence joins TRBV10-3 and TRBJ2-7; no definite D call. This CDR3 is built from 12 residues. V gave up 5 bases and J gave up 6 bases, with 11 bases separating them. CDR1 is ENHRY and CDR2 is SYGVKD in the germline V gene. CDR3 bases: TGTGCCATCAGTTTGCTACCCTCCGAGCAGTACTTC. This sequence encodes CAISLLPSEQYF.

This clonotype appeared a few times. The chain carries TRBV7-6 and TRBJ2-5; D remains ambiguous. V lost 0 bases and J lost 5, with 19 bases in between. This CDR3 is built from 17 residues. CDR1 is SGHVS, CDR2 FNYEAQ, per germline. The CDR3, as DNA: TGTGCCAGCAGCTTAGCGCTAGTAAAGGGAAGAGAGGAGACCCAGTACTTC. Its protein is CASSLALVKGREETQYF. The full variable domain, in which reference TRBV7-6 and TRBJ2-5 provide the parts outside the CDR3, is GAGVSQSPRYKVTKRGQDVALRCDPISGHVSLYWYRQALGQGPEFLTYFNYEAQQDKSGLPNDRFSAERPEGSISTLTIQRTEQRDSAMYRCASSLALVKGREETQYFGPGTRLLVL.

This clonotype appeared a few times. The J gene is TRBJ2-7, the V gene TRBV6-5; D might be TRBD1 or TRBD2, each matching 5 bases. Germline V CDR1 and CDR2: MNHEY, SVGAGI. The CDR3 has 15 amino acids. With 6 bases removed from V and 0 bases from J, the gap between germline ends came to 15 bases. The CDR3 bases are TGTGCCAGCAGCCCAACGGGACGCCACTCCTACGAGCAGTACTTC. Translated: CASSPTGRHSYEQYF.

This clonotype came up many times. This chain joins TRBV29-1 and TRBJ1-1; TRBD1 is a possible D gene (5 bases). CDR1 is SQVTM, CDR2 ANQGSEA, per germline. Trimming removed 5 bases from V and 5 bases from J, with 15 bases in between. This CDR3 region has 13 residues. CDR3 region: CSVQGTEGTEAFF. The CDR3 nucleotides read TGCAGCGTTCAAGGCACCGAGGGGACTGAAGCTTTCTTT. The complete variable domain, with remaining parts taken from reference TRBV29-1 and TRBJ1-1, reads SAVISQKPSRDICQRGTSLTIQCQVDSQVTMMFWYRQQPGQSLTLIATANQGSEATYESGFVIDKFPISRPNLTFSTLTVSNMSPEDSSIYLCSVQGTEGTEAFFGQGTRLTVV.

Ten or more counts support this clonotype. The chain combines TRBV24-1 with TRBJ1-2; D is ambiguous. The CDR3 is made up of 14 amino acids. Germline assignment: CDR1 KGHDR and CDR2 SFDVKD. The V and J ends lost 0 bases and 2 bases respectively, with 6 bases between them. The CDR3 here is CATSDLTANYGYTF. For the CDR3, the DNA is TGTGCCACCAGTGATTTGACCGCGAACTATGGCTACACCTTC.

The chain is built from TRBV20-1 and TRBJ2-6, with unresolved D. This CDR3 comprises 14 residues. Germline-derived CDR1 and CDR2 are DFQATT and SNEGSKA (reference sequence). V gave up 6 bases and J gave up 0 bases, with 9 bases separating them. As DNA, the CDR3 is TGCAGTGCCCCAGAATTCTCTGGGGCCAACGTCCTGACTTTC. Translating gives CSAPEFSGANVLTF.

The rearrangement joins TRBV4-3 to TRBJ1-1, with D tentatively TRBD1 (6 bases). V was clipped by 2 bases and J by 5 bases, with 18 bases between them. CDR3 length: 16 residues. Per germline, CDR1 LGHNA and CDR2 YSLEER. The CDR3 DNA reads TGCGCCAGCAGCCAACTACATTCAGGGGTCGAGACTGAAGCTTTCTTT. Amino acids: CASSQLHSGVETEAFF.

This rearrangement joins TRBV5-1 to TRBJ2-5, with D possibly being TRBD1 (5 bases). Looked up from germline, CDR1 is SGHRS and CDR2 is YFSETQ. V lost 0 bases and J 5 bases, leaving 17 bases between the germline ends. The CDR3 contains 16 residues. In nucleotides, the CDR3 is TGCGCCAGCAGCTTGGCCCAGCTTGGGGCCATGGAGACCCAGTACTTC. This sequence encodes CASSLAQLGAMETQYF.

J is TRBJ1-6 and V is TRBV10-3; possibly TRBD1 for D (5 bases). The CDR3 length is 16 residues. The V gene's germline CDR1 is ENHRY and CDR2 SYGVKD. With 6 bases removed from V and 6 bases from J, the gap between germline ends came to 18 bases. The chain's CDR3 is CAIRKDNTRPNSPLHF. The CDR3 DNA sequence: TGTGCCATCAGGAAGGACAACACACGTCCTAATTCACCCCTCCACTTT.

Notes on this clonotype: A read error may account for a junction end that differs from germline. The V gene is TRBV14, the J gene TRBJ1-1; maybe TRBD1 (6 bases). The length of the CDR3 is 15 residues. Germline values: CDR1 SGHDN, CDR2 FVKESK. CDR3 region: CASSPVQGGNTEALF. The DNA of the CDR3 is TGTGCCAGCAGCCCAGTACAGGGAGGGAACACTGAAGCTCTCTTT.

V and J are TRBV20-1 and TRBJ2-7, with 8 bases fitting TRBD2. The CDR3 is 15 amino acids. V lost 3 bases and J lost 3; bases outside the gene matches: 10. CDR1 is DFQATT and CDR2 is SNEGSKA in the germline V gene (reference sequence). The CDR3 sequence: CSARGAGLALYEQYF. The CDR3 region has the DNA TGCAGTGCTAGGGGGGCCGGACTAGCTCTCTACGAGCAGTACTTC.

In this sample, this clonotype turned up many times. The chain uses TRBV19 and TRBJ1-5; no reliable D call. Per the germline V gene, CDR1 is LNHDA and CDR2 is SQIVND (reference sequence). The CDR3 runs 14 residues. Deletions cut 1 base from V and 1 base from J, with 5 bases between. CDR3 bases: TGTGCCAGTAGTATAGCTAGCAGCAATCAGCCCCAGCATTTT. Translated: CASSIASSNQPQHF.

In this sample, this clonotype turned up a few times. The chain links TRBV5-1 to TRBJ1-1; possible D gene TRBD1, 5 bases. Trimming pared 5 bases from V and 2 bases from J, leaving 16 bases between. The CDR3 totals 15 residues. CDR1 and CDR2 from the germline V gene are SGHRS and YFSETQ. This CDR3 is CASSPKWGLNTEAFF. The CDR3 DNA follows: TGCGCCAGCAGTCCAAAATGGGGCCTAAACACTGAAGCTTTCTTT.

CDR3 DNA: TGCGCCAGCAGCCCCCGTAGGCCCCCTGAGAAGTGTGGCTACACCTTC. Translating it yields CASSPRRPPEKCGYTF. The V gene is TRBV4-1, the J gene TRBJ1-2; D gene uncertain. The CDR3 length is 16 residues. Deletions cut 4 bases from V and 7 bases from J, with 22 bases between. Per the germline V gene, CDR1 is MGHRA and CDR2 is YSYEKL.